The clone carrying this T cell receptor (beta chain) was picked up one time. CDR3 length: 15 amino acids. Germline lookup yields CDR1 SNHLY and CDR2 FYNNEI. J gave up 2 bases and V 6 bases, and 6 bases lay outside the gene matches. With 60 Vbeta and 13 Jbeta primers, the PCR was carried out. Clones were read by immunoSEQ multiplex PCR, and TCRdb kept only the in-frame ones, dropping some. The sample consists of about 100,000 clones, 55% to 80% of them appearing once. These data belong to a study of cytomegalovirus exposure and HLA in healthy donors. Study summary: Around 80 million unique TCR sequences came from HLA-typed donors in an early release.

The sample comprised PBMCs. This chain links TRBV2 with TRBJ2-5, with 10 nucleotides matching TRBD2. The clonotype originates from a man aged 35 to 55 in good health and CMV-seronegative. CDR3 region: CASREIAGGQETQYF. The CDR3 nucleotides are TGTGCCAGCAGAGAAATAGCGGGGGGACAAGAGACCCAGTACTTC.